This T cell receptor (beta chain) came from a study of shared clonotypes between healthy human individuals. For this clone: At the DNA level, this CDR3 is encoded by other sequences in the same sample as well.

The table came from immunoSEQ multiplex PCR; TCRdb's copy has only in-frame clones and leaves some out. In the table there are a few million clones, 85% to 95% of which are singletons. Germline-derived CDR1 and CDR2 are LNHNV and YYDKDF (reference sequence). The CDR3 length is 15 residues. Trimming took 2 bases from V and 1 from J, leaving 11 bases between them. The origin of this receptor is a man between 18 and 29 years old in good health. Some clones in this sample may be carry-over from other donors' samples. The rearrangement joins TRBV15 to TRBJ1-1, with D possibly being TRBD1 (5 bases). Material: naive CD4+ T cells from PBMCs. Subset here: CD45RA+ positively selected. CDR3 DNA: TGTGCCACCAGCAGACGGACGGGGGGGAACACTGAAGCTTTCTTT. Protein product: CATSRRTGGNTEAFF.